These 15 T cell receptor beta chains were all obtained from the same sample, sequenced in a study of early T cells in non-severe SARS-CoV-2 infection. TCRdb used MiXCR to reprocess the 5' RACE reads, holding one entry per CDR3 protein. The sample includes 40,000 or so distinct CDR3 sequences, 5.4% of them seen just once. This specimen was whole blood, taken at baseline. The receptors originated from an adult who was a healthcare worker with PCR-confirmed SARS-CoV-2 infection or an uninfected control (not recorded which).

This clonotype appeared many times. The chain couples TRBV14 to TRBJ2-3, with 10 positions matching TRBD2. V was pared by 2 bases and J by 6 bases, with 5 bases of the junction left unmatched. The CDR3 spans 15 residues. Germline CDR1 SGHDN, CDR2 FVKESK. The CDR3 here is CASSQLAGVPDTQYF. The CDR3 nucleotides read TGTGCCAGCAGCCAACTAGCGGGAGTTCCTGATACGCAGTATTTT. Based on the CDR3 plus reference TRBV14 and TRBJ2-3, the full variable domain is EAGVTQFPSHSVIEKGQTVTLRCDPISGHDNLYWYRRVMGKEIKFLLHFVKESKQDESGMPNNRFLAERTGGTYSTLKVQPAELEDSGVYFCASSQLAGVPDTQYFGPGTRLTVL.

This clonotype has a count of ten or more. The chain joins TRBV4-3 to TRBJ1-2; possible D gene TRBD1, 6 bases. From germline, CDR1 is LGHNA and CDR2 YSLEER. This CDR3 comprises 16 residues. V lost 0 bases and J lost 4, with 15 bases in between. The CDR3 reads CASSQDWGAGIYGYTF. The DNA for the CDR3 is TGCGCCAGCAGCCAAGATTGGGGGGCGGGGATCTATGGCTACACCTTC.

This clonotype has ten or more counts. V and J are TRBV20-1 and TRBJ2-5; TRBD2 aligns across 8 bases. V lost 2 bases, J lost 3 bases, and 8 bases stayed unmatched. Germline V gives CDR1 DFQATT, CDR2 SNEGSKA (reference sequence). The CDR3 runs to 15 residues. CDR3 sequence reads: CSARPGTRFEETQYF. The CDR3 nucleotides read TGCAGTGCTAGACCCGGGACTAGGTTCGAAGAGACCCAGTACTTC.

The sample holds many counts of this clonotype. CDR3: CASSLGTGGRRSEQYV. The CDR3 coding sequence is TGTGCCAGCAGTTTAGGGACAGGGGGTCGGAGGAGCGAGCAGTACGTC. The J gene is TRBJ2-7, the V gene TRBV12-3 or TRBV12-4; TRBD1 aligns across 10 bases. J was trimmed by 6 bases and V by 1 base; bases with no gene match: 9. The CDR3 spans 16 residues.

Notes on this clonotype: This may stem from a read error, because a much larger clone lies one nucleotide away. This sequence joins TRBV4-1 and TRBJ2-7; D gene ambiguous. V lost 4 bases to trimming and J lost 8 bases, with 12 bases between them. Germline assignment: CDR1 MGHRA and CDR2 YSYEKL. The CDR3 covers 12 residues. The chain's CDR3 is CASSRDRLQQYF. CDR3 coding DNA: TGCGCCAGCAGCCGAGATCGGTTGCAGCAGTACTTC.

There are many counts of this clonotype. V and J are TRBV20-1 and TRBJ2-7; 9 bases are a match to TRBD2. There are 15 residues in the CDR3. Germline CDR1 and CDR2: DFQATT and SNEGSKA (reference sequence). V was pared by 1 base and J by 2 bases, with 6 bases of the junction left unmatched. CDR3 protein: CSARGGSGRTYEQYF. CDR3 in DNA: TGCAGTGCTAGAGGTGGTAGCGGGAGAACCTACGAGCAGTACTTC.

This clonotype was detected ten times or more. This chain links TRBV29-1 with TRBJ2-6; unclear D gene. The CDR3 spans 16 residues. The germline V and J ends were trimmed by 5 bases and 4 bases, with 18 bases remaining between them. CDR1 SQVTM and CDR2 ANQGSEA come from the germline V gene. DNA for the CDR3: TGCAGCGTTAGGACGGACGGTTTATCCGGGGCCAACGTCCTGACTTTC. Its protein product is CSVRTDGLSGANVLTF.

This clonotype was observed many times. This chain uses TRBV7-3 with TRBJ2-1; 8 nucleotides line up with TRBD2. Germline values: CDR1 SGHTA, CDR2 FQGTGA. This CDR3 has 16 amino acids. The junction had 8 bases not matched to a gene; V was cut back by 5 bases and J by 2 bases. As DNA, the CDR3 is TGTGCCAGCAGCCCCCAGCAAGCGGGAGCCTACAATGAGCAGTTCTTC. It encodes CASSPQQAGAYNEQFF.

This chain connects TRBV18 to TRBJ2-7; D remains ambiguous. The CDR3 extends over 13 amino acids. V lost 6 bases, J lost 6 bases, and 15 bases lay in between. Per the germline V gene, CDR1 is KGHSH and CDR2 is LQKENI. The CDR3 sequence: CASSLKGSGEQYV. DNA for the CDR3: TGTGCCAGCTCCCTTAAGGGTTCCGGCGAGCAGTACGTC.

This clonotype was observed at least ten times. This chain joins TRBV15 and TRBJ2-5; TRBD2 matches 9 bases. The CDR3 runs to 14 residues. V was clipped by 1 base and J by 3 bases; unmatched bases: 0. The V gene's germline CDR1 is LNHNV and CDR2 YYDKDF (reference sequence). CDR3 sequence: CATSRGLAEETQYF. CDR3 nucleotide sequence: TGTGCCACCAGCAGAGGACTAGCGGAAGAGACCCAGTACTTC.

This clonotype was seen repeatedly, ten times or more. The chain employs TRBV5-1 and TRBJ2-7; 12 bases are a match to TRBD2. This CDR3 contains 16 residues. V lost 3 bases and J lost 2; bases outside the gene matches: 6. From germline, CDR1 is SGHRS and CDR2 YFSETQ. CDR3 DNA sequence: TGCGCCAGCAGCTCCGGACTAGCGGGGAGCACCTACGAGCAGTACTTC. Residues: CASSSGLAGSTYEQYF.

There are many counts of this clonotype. The genes are TRBV18 and TRBJ2-2, with D tentatively TRBD1 (6 bases). V dropped 3 bases and J dropped 3 bases, with 11 bases sitting between them. Germline V gene data show CDR1 as KGHSH and CDR2 as LQKENI. The CDR3 length is 15 residues. The CDR3 coding sequence is TGTGCCAGCTCACCTCGACAGGTAGACACCGGGGAGCTGTTTTTT. Its protein is CASSPRQVDTGELFF.

In this sample, this clonotype turned up many times. This chain connects TRBV20-1 to TRBJ2-7; D not certain. Germline values: CDR1 DFQATT, CDR2 SNEGSKA (reference sequence). The CDR3 consists of 15 residues. Trimming took off 0 bases at V and 3 bases at J, with 15 bases between the two ends. The CDR3 DNA sequence: TGCAGTGCTAGAGAATCGAGTAGGTTAATCTACGAGCAGTACGTC. This gives the protein CSARESSRLIYEQYV.

This clonotype was seen ten or more times. The gene calls are TRBV6-1 and TRBJ2-1; 7 bases are a match to TRBD2. CDR1 and CDR2 (germline): MNHNS, SASEGT. V trimming: 7 bases; J trimming: 9 bases; junction bases outside the gene matches: 9. There are 13 residues in the CDR3. For the CDR3, the DNA is TGTGCCAGCAATAGGGACGGGAGGATTGAGCAGTTCTTC. It translates to CASNRDGRIEQFF.

V gene TRBV5-5 combines with J gene TRBJ2-6; TRBD1 matches 7 bases. The J segment lost 2 bases and the V segment lost 4 bases, leaving 6 bases of the junction unmatched. There are 16 residues in the CDR3. The germline V gene encodes CDR1 SGHKS and CDR2 YYEKEE (reference sequence). The chain's CDR3 is CASSRDDRAGANVLTF. CDR3 in DNA: TGTGCCAGCAGCCGCGACGACAGGGCTGGGGCCAACGTCCTGACTTTC.